This TCR beta chain was observed in a study of response to subunit inactivated influenza vaccine (dated by TCRdb to 2017 to 2018). For context, the study as a whole: To follow how T cells responded to a trivalent subunit inactivated influenza vaccine, the researchers relied on deep quantitative profiling of the T cell receptor repertoire.

In its sample, this clonotype was seen many times. There is no known antigen for this receptor. One junction end disagrees with the germline gene, perhaps due to a read error. The CDR3 spans 15 residues, from the cysteine through the phenylalanine. Only the CDR3 DNA is retained, 45 bases long and in frame from the first base. For CDR1 and CDR2, the germline V gene lists SGHRS and YFSETQ. The library was made by RT-PCR. Sequenced on an Illumina HiSeq 2500. The public sequencing data were trimmed at Q25 with fastp and processed into clonotypes with MiXCR by TCRdb, which kept only in-frame beta chains. Rows are unified per CDR3 protein, each entry keeping the most common DNA and genes. For this sample the table gives roughly 500,000 distinct CDR3 sequences, of which 15% to 20% were detected only once. Clones ranked in the top ten supply around 3% of the sample. The paper's findings and limits, for the study overall: The authors proposed that each seasonal influenza vaccination may bring in only a limited number of new T cells.

The chain links TRBV5-1 with TRBJ2-3, with 8 bases aligning to TRBD1. This sequence originates from a man between 50 and 69 years old who received an inactivated influenza vaccine. Donor details come from another sample of the same person, matched by shared clones. The sequencing here drew on CD4+ T cells sorted from PBMCs, taken around 25 months after vaccination. In nucleotides, the sequence is TGTGCCAGCAGCTTGGGCCAGGGGGCCGCAGATACGCAGTATTTT. Its amino acids are CASSLGQGAADTQYF.